Listed below are T cell receptor beta chains from one sample, sequenced in a study of CD8+ T cells in alopecia areata. Here immunoSEQ multiplex PCR was the method, and the copy in TCRdb shows in-frame clones only, minus some. The repertoire consists of about 210,000 clones, with approximately 72% occurring once and the leading ten covering about 1.2%. Sample: CD4+ T cells sorted from blood, taken at week 44, from a patient treated with tofacitinib. These receptors originate from a human donor with alopecia areata. The CDR3 runs from the conserved cysteine through the conserved F or W. The D gene is left open where the match is weak. Clone size appears in some rows only: once, few, many, or a class for an expanded clone.

j_call: TRBJ2-7
clone_size: -
cdr3_length: 15
v_call: TRBV4-3
d_call: -
cdr3_aa: CASSQDIRSRDEQYF
cdr3_nt: TGCGCCAGCAGCCAAGATATCAGGTCTAGGGACGAGCAGTACTTC

j_call: TRBJ2-6
clone_size: -
cdr3_length: 17
v_call: TRBV4-1
d_call: -
cdr3_aa: CASSQDSGLAGANVLTF
cdr3_nt: TGCGCCAGCAGCCAAGATTCGGGGTTAGCTGGGGCCAACGTCCTGACTTTC

j_call: TRBJ2-6
clone_size: -
cdr3_length: 11
v_call: TRBV29-1
d_call: -
cdr3_aa: CSVSGANVLTF
cdr3_nt: TGCAGCGTTTCCGGGGCCAACGTCCTGACTTTC

j_call: TRBJ1-2
clone_size: few
cdr3_length: 13
v_call: TRBV6-6
d_call: -
cdr3_aa: CASSYDSNYGYTF
cdr3_nt: TGTGCCAGCAGTTACGACAGTAACTATGGCTACACCTTC

j_call: TRBJ1-5
clone_size: -
cdr3_length: 15
v_call: TRBV30
d_call: -
cdr3_aa: CAWTRTGGGNQPQHF
cdr3_nt: TGTGCCTGGACCCGAACTGGGGGTGGCAATCAGCCCCAGCATTTT

j_call: TRBJ2-2
clone_size: -
cdr3_length: 15
v_call: TRBV10-3
d_call: -
cdr3_aa: CAISESGAGTGELFF
cdr3_nt: TGTGCCATCAGTGAGTCAGGGGCCGGCACCGGGGAGCTGTTTTTT

j_call: TRBJ2-5
clone_size: few
cdr3_length: 15
v_call: TRBV6-5
d_call: TRBD1
cdr3_aa: CASSYGGTGQETQYF
cdr3_nt: TGTGCCAGCAGTTACGGGGGGACAGGACAAGAGACCCAGTACTTC

j_call: TRBJ1-1
clone_size: -
cdr3_length: 13
v_call: TRBV15
d_call: -
cdr3_aa: CATSRAGNTEAFF
cdr3_nt: TGTGCCACCAGCAGAGCTGGGAACACTGAAGCTTTCTTT

j_call: TRBJ2-6
clone_size: -
cdr3_length: 13
v_call: TRBV27
d_call: -
cdr3_aa: CASSLSGANVLTF
cdr3_nt: TGTGCCAGCAGTTTATCTGGGGCCAACGTCCTGACTTTC

j_call: TRBJ2-7
clone_size: -
cdr3_length: 13
v_call: TRBV29-1
d_call: TRBD1
cdr3_aa: CSVRTGVVYEQYF
cdr3_nt: TGCAGCGTTCGGACAGGGGTGGTCTACGAGCAGTACTTC

j_call: TRBJ1-1
clone_size: -
cdr3_length: 13
v_call: TRBV30
d_call: -
cdr3_aa: CAWTRSGNTEAFF
cdr3_nt: TGTGCCTGGACCCGATCGGGGAACACTGAAGCTTTCTTT

j_call: TRBJ1-1
clone_size: few
cdr3_length: 14
v_call: TRBV7-9
d_call: TRBD1
cdr3_aa: CASSKDRANTEAFF
cdr3_nt: TGTGCCAGCAGCAAGGACAGGGCGAACACTGAAGCTTTCTTT

j_call: TRBJ2-3
clone_size: -
cdr3_length: 13
v_call: TRBV2
d_call: -
cdr3_aa: CASSRLPRDTQYF
cdr3_nt: TGTGCCAGCAGCCGACTACCTCGGGATACGCAGTATTTT

j_call: TRBJ2-1
clone_size: -
cdr3_length: 12
v_call: TRBV2
d_call: -
cdr3_aa: CASTDVGREQFF
cdr3_nt: TGTGCCAGCACCGATGTAGGCCGTGAGCAGTTCTTC

j_call: TRBJ1-6
clone_size: few
cdr3_length: 14
v_call: TRBV27
d_call: TRBD1
cdr3_aa: CASSLGTAYSPLHF
cdr3_nt: TGTGCCAGCAGTCTAGGGACAGCTTATTCACCCCTCCACTTT

j_call: TRBJ2-7
clone_size: -
cdr3_length: 16
v_call: TRBV7-9
d_call: TRBD2
cdr3_aa: CASSLGASGDLYEQYF
cdr3_nt: TGTGCCAGCAGCTTAGGGGCTAGCGGGGACCTCTACGAGCAGTACTTC

j_call: TRBJ2-3
clone_size: -
cdr3_length: 16
v_call: TRBV27
d_call: TRBD1
cdr3_aa: CASSLSQGAGTDTQYF
cdr3_nt: TGTGCCAGCAGTCTCTCTCAGGGGGCGGGCACAGATACGCAGTATTTT

j_call: TRBJ2-3
clone_size: -
cdr3_length: 11
v_call: TRBV30
d_call: -
cdr3_aa: CAWSFPDTQYF
cdr3_nt: TGTGCCTGGAGTTTCCCAGATACGCAGTATTTT

j_call: TRBJ1-5
clone_size: -
cdr3_length: 14
v_call: TRBV10-3
d_call: TRBD1
cdr3_aa: CATSGQGNNQPQHF
cdr3_nt: TGTGCTACATCGGGACAGGGTAACAATCAGCCCCAGCATTTT

j_call: TRBJ2-1
clone_size: -
cdr3_length: 15
v_call: TRBV7-9
d_call: -
cdr3_aa: CASSLGLTAYNEQFF
cdr3_nt: TGTGCCAGCAGCTTAGGGTTGACAGCTTACAATGAGCAGTTCTTC

j_call: TRBJ1-6
clone_size: -
cdr3_length: 18
v_call: TRBV25-1
d_call: TRBD1
cdr3_aa: CASRPSDGQASYNSPLHF
cdr3_nt: TGTGCCAGCAGACCGAGTGACGGACAGGCCTCCTATAATTCACCCCTCCACTTT

j_call: TRBJ2-5
clone_size: -
cdr3_length: 15
v_call: TRBV13
d_call: TRBD2
cdr3_aa: CASTLGASGQETQYF
cdr3_nt: TGTGCCAGCACCTTAGGGGCTAGCGGCCAAGAGACCCAGTACTTC

j_call: TRBJ1-2
clone_size: -
cdr3_length: 14
v_call: TRBV14
d_call: TRBD1
cdr3_aa: CASSQEDRDYGYTF
cdr3_nt: TGTGCCAGCAGCCAAGAGGACAGGGACTATGGCTACACCTTC

j_call: TRBJ2-1
clone_size: -
cdr3_length: 15
v_call: TRBV19
d_call: TRBD1
cdr3_aa: CASSSGTVNPNEQFF
cdr3_nt: TGTGCCAGTAGTTCCGGGACAGTGAATCCCAATGAGCAGTTCTTC

j_call: TRBJ1-1
clone_size: -
cdr3_length: 12
v_call: TRBV29-1
d_call: -
cdr3_aa: CSVVPGSTEAFF
cdr3_nt: TGCAGCGTTGTTCCCGGGAGCACTGAAGCTTTCTTT

j_call: TRBJ2-1
clone_size: few
cdr3_length: 15
v_call: TRBV7-2
d_call: -
cdr3_aa: CASSPSNYGDNEQFF
cdr3_nt: TGTGCCAGCAGCCCTTCCAACTACGGCGACAATGAGCAGTTCTTC

j_call: TRBJ1-5
clone_size: -
cdr3_length: 13
v_call: TRBV30
d_call: TRBD1
cdr3_aa: CAWADRLNQPQHF
cdr3_nt: TGTGCCTGGGCGGACAGGCTCAATCAGCCCCAGCATTTT

j_call: TRBJ1-6
clone_size: -
cdr3_length: 14
v_call: TRBV4-1
d_call: TRBD1
cdr3_aa: CASSLDRVGSPLHF
cdr3_nt: TGCGCCAGCAGCCTCGACAGGGTTGGGTCACCCCTCCACTTT

j_call: TRBJ2-1
clone_size: -
cdr3_length: 19
v_call: TRBV5-1
d_call: TRBD2
cdr3_aa: CASSTGLAGVGISYNEQFF
cdr3_nt: TGCGCCAGCAGCACGGGACTAGCGGGGGTGGGAATCTCCTACAATGAGCAGTTCTTC

j_call: TRBJ2-1
clone_size: -
cdr3_length: 11
v_call: TRBV7-9
d_call: -
cdr3_aa: CASSLGGEQFF
cdr3_nt: TGTGCCAGCAGCTTAGGGGGAGAGCAGTTCTTC

j_call: TRBJ2-7
clone_size: few
cdr3_length: 14
v_call: TRBV9
d_call: -
cdr3_aa: CASSVDESTYEQYF
cdr3_nt: TGTGCCAGCAGCGTAGATGAGTCGACCTACGAGCAGTACTTC

j_call: TRBJ2-7
clone_size: -
cdr3_length: 15
v_call: TRBV5-6
d_call: TRBD1
cdr3_aa: CASSLDGTGPSEQYF
cdr3_nt: TGTGCCAGCAGCTTGGACGGGACAGGACCTTCCGAGCAGTACTTC

j_call: TRBJ2-5
clone_size: few
cdr3_length: 12
v_call: TRBV29-1
d_call: -
cdr3_aa: CSVGGYQETQYF
cdr3_nt: TGCAGCGTTGGTGGCTATCAAGAGACCCAGTACTTC

j_call: TRBJ2-6
clone_size: -
cdr3_length: 17
v_call: TRBV4-3
d_call: -
cdr3_aa: CASSQGHDSSGANVLTF
cdr3_nt: TGCGCCAGCAGCCAGGGACATGACTCCTCTGGGGCCAACGTCCTGACTTTC

j_call: TRBJ2-2
clone_size: few
cdr3_length: 14
v_call: TRBV30
d_call: -
cdr3_aa: CAWSIGPPSGELFF
cdr3_nt: TGTGCCTGGAGTATCGGGCCTCCCTCCGGGGAGCTGTTTTTT

j_call: TRBJ2-7
clone_size: once
cdr3_length: 12
v_call: TRBV28
d_call: -
cdr3_aa: CASSLYRNEQYF
cdr3_nt: TGTGCCAGCAGTTTGTATCGGAACGAGCAGTACTTC

j_call: TRBJ1-1
clone_size: once
cdr3_length: 14
v_call: TRBV13
d_call: -
cdr3_aa: CASSLAQGDTEAFF
cdr3_nt: TGTGCCAGCAGCTTAGCCCAGGGCGACACTGAAGCTTTCTTT

j_call: TRBJ1-5
clone_size: few
cdr3_length: 13
v_call: TRBV30
d_call: -
cdr3_aa: CAWSLEGDQPQHF
cdr3_nt: TGTGCCTGGAGTCTCGAGGGGGATCAGCCCCAGCATTTT

j_call: TRBJ2-3
clone_size: -
cdr3_length: 16
v_call: TRBV5-1
d_call: TRBD2
cdr3_aa: CASSLGTSGGTDTQYF
cdr3_nt: TGCGCCAGCAGCTTGGGGACTAGCGGTGGCACAGATACGCAGTATTTT

j_call: TRBJ2-2
clone_size: -
cdr3_length: 16
v_call: TRBV25-1
d_call: TRBD1
cdr3_aa: CASSYYPDRGTGELFF
cdr3_nt: TGTGCCAGCAGTTATTACCCCGACAGGGGAACCGGGGAGCTGTTTTTT

j_call: TRBJ2-7
clone_size: -
cdr3_length: 11
v_call: TRBV29-1
d_call: -
cdr3_aa: CSVGQRYEQYF
cdr3_nt: TGCAGCGTTGGACAGCGCTACGAGCAGTACTTC

j_call: TRBJ1-5
clone_size: few
cdr3_length: 15
v_call: TRBV5-5
d_call: -
cdr3_aa: CASSLGVDSNQPQHF
cdr3_nt: TGTGCCAGCAGCCTAGGGGTCGATAGCAATCAGCCCCAGCATTTT

j_call: TRBJ1-6
clone_size: -
cdr3_length: 15
v_call: TRBV19
d_call: -
cdr3_aa: CASRNLPQGFSPLHF
cdr3_nt: TGTGCCAGTAGAAACTTACCGCAGGGGTTTTCACCCCTCCACTTT

j_call: TRBJ2-7
clone_size: few
cdr3_length: 14
v_call: TRBV9
d_call: TRBD1
cdr3_aa: CASSSGQGTYEQYF
cdr3_nt: TGTGCCAGCAGCTCAGGACAGGGGACCTACGAGCAGTACTTC

j_call: TRBJ2-7
clone_size: -
cdr3_length: 12
v_call: TRBV6-5
d_call: -
cdr3_aa: CASSDLAGRGYF
cdr3_nt: TGTGCCAGCAGCGACTTGGCTGGCAGGGGGTACTTC

j_call: TRBJ2-1
clone_size: -
cdr3_length: 16
v_call: TRBV4-1
d_call: -
cdr3_aa: CASSQEQAVLYNEQFF
cdr3_nt: TGCGCCAGCAGCCAAGAACAGGCAGTCCTCTACAATGAGCAGTTCTTC

j_call: TRBJ1-2
clone_size: -
cdr3_length: 13
v_call: TRBV2
d_call: -
cdr3_aa: CASQLNSAGIYTF
cdr3_nt: TGTGCCAGCCAGCTCAATAGTGCAGGGATCTACACCTTC

j_call: TRBJ2-1
clone_size: -
cdr3_length: 13
v_call: TRBV5-6
d_call: -
cdr3_aa: CASSWTDFNEQFF
cdr3_nt: TGTGCCAGCAGCTGGACAGATTTCAATGAGCAGTTCTTC

j_call: TRBJ2-5
clone_size: -
cdr3_length: 13
v_call: TRBV30
d_call: -
cdr3_aa: CAWDPGHQETQYF
cdr3_nt: TGTGCCTGGGATCCGGGGCACCAAGAGACCCAGTACTTC

j_call: TRBJ2-7
clone_size: -
cdr3_length: 13
v_call: TRBV11-2
d_call: -
cdr3_aa: CASSLVFAGGKYF
cdr3_nt: TGTGCCAGCAGCTTAGTATTTGCAGGGGGGAAGTACTTC

j_call: TRBJ2-5
clone_size: -
cdr3_length: 13
v_call: TRBV5-4
d_call: -
cdr3_aa: CASSLGLQETQYF
cdr3_nt: TGTGCCAGCAGCCTGGGACTCCAAGAGACCCAGTACTTC

j_call: TRBJ2-1
clone_size: few
cdr3_length: 15
v_call: TRBV6-6
d_call: -
cdr3_aa: CASIGRTETYNEQFF
cdr3_nt: TGTGCCAGCATTGGGCGGACCGAGACCTACAATGAGCAGTTCTTC

j_call: TRBJ2-7
clone_size: -
cdr3_length: 12
v_call: TRBV29-1
d_call: TRBD2
cdr3_aa: CSVETSVYEQYF
cdr3_nt: TGCAGCGTTGAGACTAGCGTCTACGAGCAGTACTTC

j_call: TRBJ2-7
clone_size: -
cdr3_length: 15
v_call: TRBV11-2
d_call: -
cdr3_aa: CASSLERGHTYEQYF
cdr3_nt: TGTGCCAGCAGCTTAGAACGCGGACACACCTACGAGCAGTACTTC

j_call: TRBJ2-3
clone_size: once
cdr3_length: 14
v_call: TRBV29-1
d_call: -
cdr3_aa: CSVEGSRDTDTQYF
cdr3_nt: TGCAGCGTTGAGGGCTCGCGGGACACAGATACGCAGTATTTT

j_call: TRBJ2-2
clone_size: -
cdr3_length: 15
v_call: TRBV7-2
d_call: TRBD1
cdr3_aa: CASSRTGTNTGELFF
cdr3_nt: TGTGCCAGCAGCAGGACAGGGACGAACACCGGGGAGCTGTTTTTT

j_call: TRBJ1-2
clone_size: once
cdr3_length: 14
v_call: TRBV5-1
d_call: TRBD1
cdr3_aa: CASSGGQEGYGYTF
cdr3_nt: TGCGCCAGCAGCGGAGGACAGGAGGGCTATGGCTACACCTTC

j_call: TRBJ1-2
clone_size: -
cdr3_length: 15
v_call: TRBV2
d_call: TRBD1
cdr3_aa: CASSVEQGAAHGYTF
cdr3_nt: TGTGCCAGCAGTGTGGAACAGGGGGCAGCTCATGGCTACACCTTC

j_call: TRBJ1-1
clone_size: -
cdr3_length: 14
v_call: TRBV29-1
d_call: -
cdr3_aa: CSVGLLTANTEAFF
cdr3_nt: TGCAGCGTTGGGTTACTGACAGCGAACACTGAAGCTTTCTTT